The next 25 T cell receptor beta chains were all read from a single sample in a study of blood T cell repertoires in COVID-19. Method: immunoSEQ multiplex PCR; TCRdb's copy keeps in-frame clones and lacks some. The sample shows approximately 300,000 clones, 90% of them seen only once. The sequenced sample consisted of PBMCs or T cells enriched from blood (not recorded which). The receptors stem from a woman in her 30s who had been exposed to COVID-19.

This clone appeared a few times. The chain employs TRBV13 and TRBJ2-4, with 11 bases aligning to TRBD2. In germline, CDR1 is PRHDT, CDR2 FYEKMQ (reference sequence). CDR3 length: 17 amino acids. J was trimmed by 3 bases and V by 4 bases; bases with no gene match: 8. CDR3 in amino acids: CASSSLAGEGDKNIQYF. The CDR3 nucleotides are TGTGCCAGCAGCTCACTAGCGGGGGAGGGCGACAAAAACATTCAGTACTTC.

This chain links TRBV4-3 with TRBJ2-7; tentative D call: TRBD2 (5 bases). V gave up 1 base and J gave up 5 bases, with 18 bases separating them. The CDR3 sequence is 16 residues long. CDR1 is LGHNA, CDR2 YSLEER, per germline. The chain's CDR3 is CASSQVLTGSIHEQYF. CDR3 DNA sequence: TGCGCCAGCAGCCAAGTCCTCACGGGATCCATCCACGAGCAGTACTTC.

The J gene is TRBJ2-2, the V gene TRBV11-1; 7 positions match TRBD1. The CDR3 loop spans 14 amino acids. Germline V gene sequence: CDR1 SGHAT, CDR2 FQDESV (reference sequence). With 5 bases clipped from V and 5 bases from J, the junction kept 5 bases outside the gene matches. This CDR3 is CASSPGQTTGELFF. DNA of the CDR3: TGTGCCAGCAGCCCGGGACAGACAACCGGGGAGCTGTTTTTT. Full variable domain (missing parts from reference TRBV11-1 and TRBJ2-2): EAEVAQSPRYKITEKSQAVAFWCDPISGHATLYWYRQILGQGPELLVQFQDESVVDDSQLPKDRFSAERLKGVDSTLKIQPAELGDSAMYLCASSPGQTTGELFFGEGSRLTVL.

This clone was counted a single time. This same CDR3 is encoded by further DNA sequences in the sample. The chain has TRBV18 and TRBJ2-7; 10 positions agree with TRBD1. CDR3 size: 14 residues. With V trimmed by 2 bases and J by 3 bases, 1 base remained unmatched. CDR1 is KGHSH, CDR2 LQKENI, per germline. CDR3 coding DNA: TGTGCCAGCTCACCAAGGACAGGGGGCTACGAGCAGTACTTC. It encodes CASSPRTGGYEQYF.

The rearrangement joins TRBV5-5 to TRBJ1-6; 7 positions agree with TRBD1. The CDR3 is made up of 18 amino acids. Germline CDR1 is SGHKS and CDR2 is YYEKEE (reference sequence). With 0 bases clipped from V and 7 bases from J, the junction kept 13 bases outside the gene matches. The CDR3 nucleotides are TGTGCCAGCAGCTTGGCCTTTTCCCAGGGGGGTGAAAATTCACCCCTCCACTTT. As protein: CASSLAFSQGGENSPLHF.

This chain links TRBV29-1 with TRBJ1-5, with 8 bases that match TRBD1. CDR1 is SQVTM and CDR2 is ANQGSEA in the germline V gene. The CDR3 runs to 13 residues. V was clipped by 6 bases and J by 1 base; unmatched bases: 2. The DNA of the CDR3 is TGCAGCGTAGCAGGGGGCAGCAATCAGCCCCAGCATTTT. Its translation is CSVAGGSNQPQHF.

The chain joins TRBV20-1 to TRBJ2-5, with TRBD1 as a possible D gene (5 bases). This CDR3 spans 13 amino acids. Germline assignment: CDR1 DFQATT and CDR2 SNEGSKA (reference sequence). Trimming left V 3 bases short and J 6 bases short, with 14 bases between. Written as DNA, the CDR3 is TGCAGTGCTAGTGGGCAGGGTGGTCAGACCCAGTACTTC. Translating it yields CSASGQGGQTQYF.

The CDR3 sequence: CASSPSGGGYNEQFF. The CDR3 DNA is TGTGCCAGCAGCCCCTCTGGCGGGGGGTACAATGAGCAGTTCTTC. The V call is TRBV3-1 (or the pseudogene TRBV3-2), the J call TRBJ2-1, with 8 positions matching TRBD2. The junction had 6 bases not matched to a gene; V was cut back by 4 bases and J by 4 bases. The CDR3 covers 15 residues. The germline V gene has CDR1 LGHDT and CDR2 YNNKEL (reference sequence).

This clone was seen more than once but under ten times. The V gene is TRBV11-1, the J gene TRBJ1-1; D ambiguous. The CDR3 has 15 residues. In germline, CDR1 is SGHAT, CDR2 FQDESV (reference sequence). Trimming removed 0 bases from V and 4 bases from J, with 12 bases in between. CDR3 residues: CASSLARAGATEAFF. The CDR3 DNA follows: TGTGCCAGCAGCTTAGCGAGGGCGGGAGCCACTGAAGCTTTCTTT.

This clone was seen more than once but under ten times. The chain links TRBV7-3 to TRBJ2-1; 7 bases fit TRBD1. The CDR3 sequence is 11 residues long. CDR1 and CDR2 from the germline V gene are SGHTA and FQGTGA. V dropped 6 bases and J dropped 10; count of bases not matched to a gene: 3. CDR3 sequence reads: CASRQGEEQFF. Here the CDR3 DNA reads TGTGCCAGCAGGCAGGGGGAGGAGCAGTTCTTC.

This rearrangement joins TRBV10-3 to TRBJ1-6; TRBD1 matches at 8 bases. Germline CDR1 ENHRY, CDR2 SYGVKD. The CDR3 totals 15 residues. The J segment lost 8 bases and the V segment lost 6 bases, leaving 9 bases of the junction unmatched. CDR3 sequence (DNA): TGTGCCATCAGGGTGGACAGGGAGCGCGATTCACCCCTCCACTTT. This translates into CAIRVDRERDSPLHF.

The V gene is TRBV5-1, the J gene TRBJ2-1; D perhaps matches TRBD1 (5 bases). The germline V gene encodes CDR1 SGHRS and CDR2 YFSETQ. This CDR3 is built from 14 residues. V shed 4 bases and J shed 3 bases, with 11 bases lying between them. The CDR3 loop reads CASSATGSYNEQFF. As DNA, the CDR3 is TGCGCCAGCAGCGCAACAGGAAGCTACAATGAGCAGTTCTTC.

The rearrangement joins TRBV5-5 to TRBJ2-3; D unresolved. The CDR3 runs to 16 residues. Trimming removed 2 bases from V and 4 bases from J, with 17 bases in between. CDR1 and CDR2 from the germline V gene are SGHKS and YYEKEE (reference sequence). CDR3 bases: TGTGCCAGCAGCTTCGGTATACCCAGAGGCGCAGATACGCAGTATTTT. Translated: CASSFGIPRGADTQYF.

This chain connects TRBV6-1 to TRBJ1-6, with unresolved D. Germline lookup yields CDR1 MNHNS and CDR2 SASEGT. The CDR3 totals 15 residues. The germline V and J ends were trimmed by 3 bases and 5 bases, with 11 bases remaining between them. The CDR3 protein is CASSEVSGNNSPLHF. CDR3 DNA: TGTGCCAGCAGTGAGGTGTCGGGGAATAATTCACCCCTCCACTTT.

The CDR3 DNA sequence: TGTGCCAGCCACCCAGGGGGCCGTAACACTGAAGCTTTCTTT. Translation: CASHPGGRNTEAFF. This sequence joins TRBV6-5 and TRBJ1-1; 8 nucleotides line up with TRBD1. This CDR3 has 14 amino acids. Germline CDR1 reads MNHEY; CDR2 reads SVGAGI. V shed 8 bases, J shed 2 bases, and the junction held 7 bases outside the gene matches.

The V gene is TRBV19, the J gene TRBJ2-3; 16 nucleotides align to TRBD2. Germline V gene lookup returns CDR1 LNHDA and CDR2 SQIVND (reference sequence). CDR3 length: 17 amino acids. With V trimmed by 5 bases and J by 2 bases, 4 bases remained unmatched. This chain's CDR3 is CASSPGLAGGTTDTQYF. CDR3 in DNA: TGTGCCAGTAGTCCGGGACTAGCGGGGGGGACCACAGATACGCAGTATTTT.

This rearrangement joins TRBV4-2 to TRBJ2-1, with TRBD2 matching 7 bases. J was trimmed by 6 bases and V by 4 bases; bases with no gene match: 6. This CDR3 spans 14 amino acids. Germline V gene data show CDR1 as LGHNA and CDR2 as YNFKEQ. CDR3 sequence (DNA): TGTGCCAGCAGCCCCCCCTCGGGGGGCAATGAGCAGTTCTTC. Its translation: CASSPPSGGNEQFF.

On this clone: At one end the junction does not follow the germline gene, possibly because of a read error. The chain has TRBV4-3 and TRBJ2-1; 12 nucleotides match TRBD1. This CDR3 is built from 17 residues. Looked up from germline, CDR1 is LGHNA and CDR2 is YSLEER. CDR3 coding DNA: TGCGCCAGCAGCCAAGATCGGGGGGAGGGACAGGGGGCCGGAGGGGTCTTC. This encodes CASSQDRGEGQGAGGVF.

The chain uses TRBV29-1 and TRBJ2-2; D is tentatively TRBD1 or TRBD2 (7 bases each). V dropped 7 bases and J dropped 4 bases, with 13 bases sitting between them. Per germline, CDR1 SQVTM and CDR2 ANQGSEA. The CDR3 runs 13 residues. The CDR3 here is CSAGGRATGELFF. CDR3 DNA: TGCAGCGCAGGGGGGAGGGCCACCGGGGAGCTGTTTTTT.

The chain employs TRBV6-4 and TRBJ2-6; TRBD1 matches 8 bases. Germline values: CDR1 MRHNA, CDR2 SNTAGT. With V trimmed by 2 bases and J by 0 bases, 3 bases remained unmatched. There are 17 residues in the CDR3. This CDR3 reads CASSDRDRPSGANVLTF. The CDR3 coding sequence is TGTGCCAGCAGTGACCGGGACAGGCCCTCTGGGGCCAACGTCCTGACTTTC.

The V and J genes are TRBV9 and TRBJ2-1; 10 nucleotides match TRBD1. This CDR3 comprises 15 residues. In germline, CDR1 is SGDLS, CDR2 YYNGEE. After removal of 3 bases from V and 4 bases from J, the junction contained 4 bases not matched to a gene. CDR3 DNA: TGTGCCAGCAGCGGGGGGACAGGGGAATACAATGAGCAGTTCTTC. Translated: CASSGGTGEYNEQFF.

The gene calls are TRBV29-1 and TRBJ2-5, with TRBD2 matching 11 bases. The ends lost 3 bases at V and 1 base at J; junction bases unmatched: 4. Germline CDR1 is SQVTM and CDR2 is ANQGSEA. This CDR3 has 15 amino acids. DNA of the CDR3: TGCAGCGTTGATTCTAGCGGGGGGCCCCAAGAGACCCAGTACTTC. Its protein product is CSVDSSGGPQETQYF.

V usage is TRBV4-2 and J usage is TRBJ1-2, with D tentatively TRBD1 (5 bases). The CDR3 is made up of 15 amino acids. Trimming took 1 base from V and 2 from J, leaving 11 bases between them. Germline V CDR1 and CDR2: LGHNA, YNFKEQ. As DNA, the CDR3 is TGTGCCAGCAGCCAAGGTGAGGCAGGGAACTATGGCTACACCTTC. Its translation is CASSQGEAGNYGYTF.

The chain couples TRBV27 to TRBJ1-6; D is unclear. Per the germline V gene, CDR1 is MNHEY and CDR2 is SMNVEV (reference sequence). Trimming took 0 bases from V and 0 from J, leaving 9 bases between them. This CDR3 is built from 17 residues. CDR3 sequence: CASSLSSFSSYNSPLHF. In nucleotides, the CDR3 is TGTGCCAGCAGTTTATCGTCCTTCAGCTCCTATAATTCACCCCTCCACTTT.

The chain recombines TRBV19 with TRBJ1-5, with 10 bases lining up with TRBD1. The trim removed 5 bases at V and 1 base at J, leaving 5 bases unmatched. The CDR3 totals 16 residues. Germline CDR1 is LNHDA and CDR2 is SQIVND (reference sequence). DNA for the CDR3: TGTGCCAGTAGTGGGACAGGGGAAGGGAGCAATCAGCCCCAGCATTTT. It specifies CASSGTGEGSNQPQHF.